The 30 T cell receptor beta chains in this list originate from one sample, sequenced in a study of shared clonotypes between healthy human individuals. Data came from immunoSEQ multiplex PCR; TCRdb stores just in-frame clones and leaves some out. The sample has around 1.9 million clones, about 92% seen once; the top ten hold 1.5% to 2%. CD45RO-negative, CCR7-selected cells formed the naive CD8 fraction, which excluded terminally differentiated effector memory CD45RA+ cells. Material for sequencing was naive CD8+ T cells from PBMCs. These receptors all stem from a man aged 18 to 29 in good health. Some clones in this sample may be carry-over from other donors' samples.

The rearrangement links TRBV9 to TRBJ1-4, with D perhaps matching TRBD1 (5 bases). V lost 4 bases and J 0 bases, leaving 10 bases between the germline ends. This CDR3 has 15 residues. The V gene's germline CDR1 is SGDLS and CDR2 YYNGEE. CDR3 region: CASSSQGSTNEKLFF. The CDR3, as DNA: TGTGCCAGCAGCTCCCAGGGTTCAACTAATGAAAAACTGTTTTTT.

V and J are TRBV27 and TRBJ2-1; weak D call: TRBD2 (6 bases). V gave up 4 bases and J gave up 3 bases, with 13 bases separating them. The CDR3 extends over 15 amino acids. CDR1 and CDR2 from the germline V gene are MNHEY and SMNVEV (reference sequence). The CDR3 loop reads CASSSSGSIYNEQFF. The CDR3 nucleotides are TGTGCCAGCAGTTCGTCCGGGAGTATCTACAATGAGCAGTTCTTC.

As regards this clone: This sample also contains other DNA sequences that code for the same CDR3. The CDR3 DNA follows: TGTGCCAGCAGCTTAGCAGAGCCAACCTACGAGCAGTACTTC. Its translation is CASSLAEPTYEQYF. The chain combines TRBV7-9 with TRBJ2-7, with unresolved D. The CDR3 has 14 residues. The V gene lost 0 bases and the J gene lost 2 bases, with 8 bases spanning the gap. From germline, CDR1 is SEHNR and CDR2 FQNEAQ (reference sequence).

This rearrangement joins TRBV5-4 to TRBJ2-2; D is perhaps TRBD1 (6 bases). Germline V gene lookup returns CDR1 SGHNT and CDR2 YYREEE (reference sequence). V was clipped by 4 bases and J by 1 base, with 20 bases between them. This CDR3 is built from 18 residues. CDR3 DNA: TGTGCCAGCAGCCCCCGACCCCAGGACAGAGTGAACACCGGGGAGCTGTTTTTT. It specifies CASSPRPQDRVNTGELFF. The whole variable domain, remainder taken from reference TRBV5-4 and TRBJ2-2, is ETGVTQSPTHLIKTRGQQVTLRCSSQSGHNTVSWYQQALGQGPQFIFQYYREEENGRGNFPPRFSGLQFPNYSSELNVNALELDDSALYLCASSPRPQDRVNTGELFFGEGSRLTVL.

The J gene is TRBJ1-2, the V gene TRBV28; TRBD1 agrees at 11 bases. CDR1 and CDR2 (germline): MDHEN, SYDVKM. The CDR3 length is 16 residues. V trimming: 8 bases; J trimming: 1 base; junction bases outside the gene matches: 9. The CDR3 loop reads CASYFGTGGHNYGYTF. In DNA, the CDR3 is TGTGCCAGCTACTTCGGGACAGGGGGACATAACTATGGCTACACCTTC.

Here the CDR3 reads CASSLASKDRAREQYF. The CDR3 bases are TGCGCCAGCAGCTTGGCCTCTAAAGACAGGGCTAGGGAGCAGTACTTC. The rearrangement joins TRBV5-1 to TRBJ2-7; 7 nucleotides align to TRBD1. Germline assignment: CDR1 SGHRS and CDR2 YFSETQ. This CDR3 has 16 amino acids. V lost 0 bases and J lost 7; bases outside the gene matches: 13.

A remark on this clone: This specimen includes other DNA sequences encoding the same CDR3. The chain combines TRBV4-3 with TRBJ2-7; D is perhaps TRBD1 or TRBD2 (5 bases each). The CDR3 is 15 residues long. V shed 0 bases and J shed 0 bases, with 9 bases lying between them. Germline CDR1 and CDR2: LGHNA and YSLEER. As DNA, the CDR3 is TGCGCCAGCAGCCAAGATTCAGGGAGCTCCTACGAGCAGTACTTC. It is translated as CASSQDSGSSYEQYF.

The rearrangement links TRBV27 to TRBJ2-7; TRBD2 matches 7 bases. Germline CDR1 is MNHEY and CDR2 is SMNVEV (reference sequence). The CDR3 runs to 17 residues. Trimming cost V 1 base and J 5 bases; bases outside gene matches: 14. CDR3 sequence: CASSLLSPREPADEQYF. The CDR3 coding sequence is TGTGCCAGCAGTTTATTGTCCCCGCGGGAGCCGGCGGACGAGCAGTACTTC.

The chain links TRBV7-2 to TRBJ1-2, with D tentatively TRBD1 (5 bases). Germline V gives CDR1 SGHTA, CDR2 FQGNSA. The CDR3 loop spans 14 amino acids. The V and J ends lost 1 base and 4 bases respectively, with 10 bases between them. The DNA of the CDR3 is TGTGCCAGCAGCTTAGGGCCGGGGGGCTATGGCTACACCTTC. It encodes CASSLGPGGYGYTF.

CDR3: CASSPWGVYWQPQHF. The CDR3, as DNA: TGTGCCAGCAGCCCTTGGGGAGTTTATTGGCAGCCCCAGCATTTT. The chain combines TRBV7-8 with TRBJ1-5; D not certain. The CDR3 consists of 15 residues. The V and J ends lost 5 bases and 7 bases respectively, with 18 bases between them. Germline-derived CDR1 and CDR2 are SGHVS and FQNEAQ.

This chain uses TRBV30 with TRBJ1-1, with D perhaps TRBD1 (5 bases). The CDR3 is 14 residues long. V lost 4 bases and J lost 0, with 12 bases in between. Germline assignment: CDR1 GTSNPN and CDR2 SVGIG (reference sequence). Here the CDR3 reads CAWTPGYMNTEAFF. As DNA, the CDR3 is TGTGCCTGGACCCCAGGGTATATGAACACTGAAGCTTTCTTT.

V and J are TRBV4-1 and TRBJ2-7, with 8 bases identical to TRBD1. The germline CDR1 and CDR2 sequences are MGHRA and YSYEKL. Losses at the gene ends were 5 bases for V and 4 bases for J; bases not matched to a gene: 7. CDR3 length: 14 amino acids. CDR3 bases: TGCGCCAGCAGCTACGGACAGGGACCGTACGAGCAGTACTTC. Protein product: CASSYGQGPYEQYF.

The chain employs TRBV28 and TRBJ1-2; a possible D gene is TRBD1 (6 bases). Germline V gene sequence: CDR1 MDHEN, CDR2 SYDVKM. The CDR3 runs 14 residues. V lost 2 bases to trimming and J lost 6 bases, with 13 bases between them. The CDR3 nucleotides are TGTGCCAGCAGTTTAATCAGGGGAGTTGATGGCTACACCTTC. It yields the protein CASSLIRGVDGYTF.

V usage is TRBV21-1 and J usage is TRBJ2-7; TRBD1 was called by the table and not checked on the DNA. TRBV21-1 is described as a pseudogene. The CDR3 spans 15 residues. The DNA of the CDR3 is TGTGCCAGCGGACCCGGTGCAGGGGAGTTTTACGAGCAGTACTTC. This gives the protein CASGPGAGEFYEQYF.

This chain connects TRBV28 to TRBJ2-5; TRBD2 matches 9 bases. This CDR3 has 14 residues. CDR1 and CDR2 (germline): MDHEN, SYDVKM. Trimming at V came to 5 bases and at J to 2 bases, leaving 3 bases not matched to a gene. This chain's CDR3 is CASSLGLAQETQYF. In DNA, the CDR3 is TGTGCCAGCAGTCTCGGACTAGCGCAAGAGACCCAGTACTTC.

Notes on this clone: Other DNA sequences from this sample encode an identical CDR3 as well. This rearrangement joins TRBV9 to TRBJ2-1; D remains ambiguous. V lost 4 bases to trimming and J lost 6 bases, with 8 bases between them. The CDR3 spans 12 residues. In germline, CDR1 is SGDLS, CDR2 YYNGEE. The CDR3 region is CASSLPGNEQFF. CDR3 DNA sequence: TGTGCCAGCAGCCTGCCCGGCAATGAGCAGTTCTTC.

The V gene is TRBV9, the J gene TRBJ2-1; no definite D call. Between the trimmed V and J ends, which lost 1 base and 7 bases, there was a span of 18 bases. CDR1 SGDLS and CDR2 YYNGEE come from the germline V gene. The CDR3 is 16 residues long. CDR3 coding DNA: TGTGCCAGCAGCGTATCTATCGGACCCCTGGGGAATGAGCAGTTCTTC. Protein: CASSVSIGPLGNEQFF.

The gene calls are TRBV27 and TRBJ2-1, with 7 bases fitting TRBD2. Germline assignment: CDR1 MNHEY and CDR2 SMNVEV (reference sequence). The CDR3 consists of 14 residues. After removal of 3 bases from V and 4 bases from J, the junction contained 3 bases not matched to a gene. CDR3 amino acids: CASSFTSAYNEQFF. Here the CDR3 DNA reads TGTGCCAGCAGTTTCACTAGCGCTTACAATGAGCAGTTCTTC.

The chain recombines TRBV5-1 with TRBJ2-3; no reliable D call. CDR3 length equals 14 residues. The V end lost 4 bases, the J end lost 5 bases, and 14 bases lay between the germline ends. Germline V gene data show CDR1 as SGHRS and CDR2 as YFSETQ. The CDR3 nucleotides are TGCGCCAGCAGCCCGGTTATGGTGGTAGATACGCAGTATTTT. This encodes CASSPVMVVDTQYF.

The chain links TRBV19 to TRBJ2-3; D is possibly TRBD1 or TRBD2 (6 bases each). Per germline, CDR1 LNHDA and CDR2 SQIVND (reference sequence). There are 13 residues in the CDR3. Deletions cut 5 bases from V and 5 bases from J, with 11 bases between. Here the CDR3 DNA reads TGTGCCAGTAGTTCTAGGGGGGAAGATACGCAGTATTTT. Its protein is CASSSRGEDTQYF. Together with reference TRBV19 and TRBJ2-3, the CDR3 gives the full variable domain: DGGITQSPKYLFRKEGQNVTLSCEQNLNHDAMYWYRQDPGQGLRLIYYSQIVNDFQKGDIAEGYSVSREKKESFPLTVTSAQKNPTAFYLCASSSRGEDTQYFGPGTRLTVL.

CDR3 sequence (DNA): TGTGCCAGCAGTTACCTGGACAGGGATTCTTATGGCTACACCTTC. The encoded protein is CASSYLDRDSYGYTF. The rearrangement joins TRBV6-6 to TRBJ1-2; the match to TRBD1 covers 8 bases. The CDR3 sequence is 15 residues long. CDR1 and CDR2 (germline): MNHNY, SVGAGI (reference sequence). Losses at the gene ends were 2 bases for V and 5 bases for J; bases not matched to a gene: 7.

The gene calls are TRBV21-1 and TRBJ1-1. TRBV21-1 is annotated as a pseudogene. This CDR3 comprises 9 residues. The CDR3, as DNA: TGTGCCAGCTCTCACTGGGCTTTCTTT. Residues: CASSHWAFF.

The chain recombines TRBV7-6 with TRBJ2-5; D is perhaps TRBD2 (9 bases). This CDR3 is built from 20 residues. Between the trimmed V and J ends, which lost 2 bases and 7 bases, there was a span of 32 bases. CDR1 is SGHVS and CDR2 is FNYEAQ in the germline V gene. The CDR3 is CASSLPRGGRALITGGTQYF. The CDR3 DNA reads TGTGCCAGCAGCTTACCGCGCGGCGGGAGGGCCCTCATTACAGGGGGGACCCAGTACTTC.

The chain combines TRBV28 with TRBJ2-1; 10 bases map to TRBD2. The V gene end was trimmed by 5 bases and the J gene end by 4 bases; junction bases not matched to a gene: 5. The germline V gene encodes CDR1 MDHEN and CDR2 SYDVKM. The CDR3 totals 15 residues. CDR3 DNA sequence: TGTGCCAGCAGTGGGGGACTAGCGCGGTACAATGAGCAGTTCTTC. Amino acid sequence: CASSGGLARYNEQFF.

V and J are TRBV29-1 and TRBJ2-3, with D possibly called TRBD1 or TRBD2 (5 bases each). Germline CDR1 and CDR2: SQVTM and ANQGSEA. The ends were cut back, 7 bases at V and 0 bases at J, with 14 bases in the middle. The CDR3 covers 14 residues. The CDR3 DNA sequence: TGCAGCGGAAGAGTGGGGGTTAGCACAGATACGCAGTATTTT. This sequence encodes CSGRVGVSTDTQYF.

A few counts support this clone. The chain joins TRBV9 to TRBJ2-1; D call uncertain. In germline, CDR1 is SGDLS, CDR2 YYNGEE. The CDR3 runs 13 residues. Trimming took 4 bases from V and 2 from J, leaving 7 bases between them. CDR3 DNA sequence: TGTGCCAGCAGCAACCGCGCCTACAATGAGCAGTTCTTC. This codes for CASSNRAYNEQFF.

The CDR3 bases are TGTGCCAGCAGCCACGAACCAGGTGCAGATACGCAGTATTTT. Translating gives CASSHEPGADTQYF. The chain uses TRBV14 and TRBJ2-3, with D uncertain. The CDR3 consists of 14 residues. Germline V CDR1 and CDR2: SGHDN, FVKESK. V was trimmed by 3 bases and J by 4 bases, leaving 11 bases between them.

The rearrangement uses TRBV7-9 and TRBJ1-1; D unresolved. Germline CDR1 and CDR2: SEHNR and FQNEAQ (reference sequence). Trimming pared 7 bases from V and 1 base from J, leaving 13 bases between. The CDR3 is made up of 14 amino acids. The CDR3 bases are TGTGCCAGCAAAGTGAGGGCAGAGAACACTGAAGCTTTCTTT. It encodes CASKVRAENTEAFF.

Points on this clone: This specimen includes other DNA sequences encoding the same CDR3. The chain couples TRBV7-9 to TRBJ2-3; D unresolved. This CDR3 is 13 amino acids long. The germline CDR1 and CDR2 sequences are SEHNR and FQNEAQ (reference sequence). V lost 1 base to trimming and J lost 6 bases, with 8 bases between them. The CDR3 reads CASSLVAGDTQYF. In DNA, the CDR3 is TGTGCCAGCAGCTTAGTTGCTGGGGATACGCAGTATTTT.

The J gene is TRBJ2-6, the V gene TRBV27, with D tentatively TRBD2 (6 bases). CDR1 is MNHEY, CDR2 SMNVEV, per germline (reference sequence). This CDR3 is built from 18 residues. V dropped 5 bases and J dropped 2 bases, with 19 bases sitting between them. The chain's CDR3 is CASSHWGEFGPGANVLTF. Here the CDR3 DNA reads TGTGCCAGCAGTCACTGGGGGGAATTTGGGCCTGGGGCCAACGTCCTGACTTTC.